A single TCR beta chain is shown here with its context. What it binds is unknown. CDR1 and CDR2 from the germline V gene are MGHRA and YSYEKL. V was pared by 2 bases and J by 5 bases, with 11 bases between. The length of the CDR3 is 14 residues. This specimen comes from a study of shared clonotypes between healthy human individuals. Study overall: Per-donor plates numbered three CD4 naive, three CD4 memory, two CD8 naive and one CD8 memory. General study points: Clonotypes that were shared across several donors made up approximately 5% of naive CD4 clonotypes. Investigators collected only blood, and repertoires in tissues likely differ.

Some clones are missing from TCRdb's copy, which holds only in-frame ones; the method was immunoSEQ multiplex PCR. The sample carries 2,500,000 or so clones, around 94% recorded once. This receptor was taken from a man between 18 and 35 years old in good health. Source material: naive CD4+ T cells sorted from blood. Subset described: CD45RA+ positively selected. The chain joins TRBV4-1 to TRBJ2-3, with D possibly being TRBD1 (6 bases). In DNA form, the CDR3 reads TGCGCCAGCAGCCAACCAGGGGTTAGAGATACGCAGTATTTT. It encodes CASSQPGVRDTQYF.